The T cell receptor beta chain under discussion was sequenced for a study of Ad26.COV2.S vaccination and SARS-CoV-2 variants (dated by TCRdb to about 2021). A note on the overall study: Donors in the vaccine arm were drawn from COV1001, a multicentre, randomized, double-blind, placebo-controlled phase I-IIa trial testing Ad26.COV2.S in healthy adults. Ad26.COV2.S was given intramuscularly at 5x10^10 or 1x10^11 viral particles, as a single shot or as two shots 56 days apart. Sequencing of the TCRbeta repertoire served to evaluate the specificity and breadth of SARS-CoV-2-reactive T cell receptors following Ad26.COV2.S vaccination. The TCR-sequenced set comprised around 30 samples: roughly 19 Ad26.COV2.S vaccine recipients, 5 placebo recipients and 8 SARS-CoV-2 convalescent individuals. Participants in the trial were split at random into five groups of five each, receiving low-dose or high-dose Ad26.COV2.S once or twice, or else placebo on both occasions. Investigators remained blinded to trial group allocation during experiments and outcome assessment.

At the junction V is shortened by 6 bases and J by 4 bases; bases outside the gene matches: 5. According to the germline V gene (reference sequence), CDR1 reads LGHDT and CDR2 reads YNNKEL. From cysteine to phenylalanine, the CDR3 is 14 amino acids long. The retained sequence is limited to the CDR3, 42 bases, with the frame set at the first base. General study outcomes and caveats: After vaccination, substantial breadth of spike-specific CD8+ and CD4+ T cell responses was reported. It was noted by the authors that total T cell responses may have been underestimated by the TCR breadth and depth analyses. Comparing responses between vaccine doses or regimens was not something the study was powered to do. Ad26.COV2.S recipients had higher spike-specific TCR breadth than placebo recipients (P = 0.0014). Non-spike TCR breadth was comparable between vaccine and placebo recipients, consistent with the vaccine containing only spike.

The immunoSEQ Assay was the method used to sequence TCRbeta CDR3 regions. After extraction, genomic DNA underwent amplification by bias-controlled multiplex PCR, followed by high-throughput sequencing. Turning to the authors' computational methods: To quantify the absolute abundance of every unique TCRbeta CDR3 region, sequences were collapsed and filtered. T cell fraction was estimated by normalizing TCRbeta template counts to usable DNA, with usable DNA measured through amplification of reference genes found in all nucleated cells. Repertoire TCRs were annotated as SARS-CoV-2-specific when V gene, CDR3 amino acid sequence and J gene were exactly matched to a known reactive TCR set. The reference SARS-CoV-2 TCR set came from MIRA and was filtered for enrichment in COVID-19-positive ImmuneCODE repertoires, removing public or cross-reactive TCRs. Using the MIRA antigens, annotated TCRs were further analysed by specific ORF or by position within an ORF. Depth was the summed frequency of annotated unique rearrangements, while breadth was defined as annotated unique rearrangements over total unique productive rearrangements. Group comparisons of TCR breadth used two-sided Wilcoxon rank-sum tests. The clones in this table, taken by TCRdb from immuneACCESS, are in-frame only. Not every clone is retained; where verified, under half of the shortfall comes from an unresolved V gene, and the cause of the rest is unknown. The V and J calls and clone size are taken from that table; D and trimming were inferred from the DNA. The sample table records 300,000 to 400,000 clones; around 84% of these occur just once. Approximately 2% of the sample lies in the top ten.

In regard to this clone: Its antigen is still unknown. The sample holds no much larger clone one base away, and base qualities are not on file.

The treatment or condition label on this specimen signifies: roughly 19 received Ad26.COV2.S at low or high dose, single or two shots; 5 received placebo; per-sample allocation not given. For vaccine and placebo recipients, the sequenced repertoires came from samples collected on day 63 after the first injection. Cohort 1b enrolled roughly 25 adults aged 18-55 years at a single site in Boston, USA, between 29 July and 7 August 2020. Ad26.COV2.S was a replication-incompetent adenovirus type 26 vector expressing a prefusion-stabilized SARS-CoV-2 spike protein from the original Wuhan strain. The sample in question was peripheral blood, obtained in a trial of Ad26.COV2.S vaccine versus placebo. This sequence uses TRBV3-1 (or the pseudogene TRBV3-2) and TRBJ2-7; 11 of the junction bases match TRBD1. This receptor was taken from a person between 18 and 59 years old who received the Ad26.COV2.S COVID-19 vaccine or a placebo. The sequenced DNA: TGTGCCAGCAGTTCCGGGACAGGGGGGTACGAGCAGTACTTC. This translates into CASSSGTGGYEQYF.